Listed here are 20 T cell receptor beta chains from one sample, sequenced in a study of cytomegalovirus exposure and HLA in healthy donors. 60 Vbeta and 13 Jbeta primers were used in PCR. The protocol was immunoSEQ multiplex PCR, while the TCRdb copy is restricted to in-frame clones and leaves out a portion. The sample lists about 160,000 clones, 84% seen once, with 0.38% in the top ten. The sample consisted of PBMCs. Every receptor here comes from a boy between 2 and 10 years old in good health and CMV-seronegative.

The chain recombines TRBV7-6 with TRBJ1-1; no clear D. Germline CDR1 reads SGHVS; CDR2 reads FNYEAQ. This CDR3 region has 17 residues. The V end was cut by 6 bases, the J end by 0 bases, with 20 bases between. CDR3 loop: CASSRGSTVAMNTEAFF. Here the CDR3 DNA reads TGTGCCAGCAGTCGTGGGTCGACCGTAGCCATGAACACTGAAGCTTTCTTT.

This CDR3 is CATSKIAGTYEQYF. The CDR3 DNA follows: TGTGCCACCTCTAAAATAGCGGGAACCTACGAGCAGTACTTC. The chain recombines TRBV6-5 with TRBJ2-7, with TRBD2 identical over 8 bases. The germline V gene encodes CDR1 MNHEY and CDR2 SVGAGI. CDR3 length: 14 amino acids. With V trimmed by 10 bases and J by 2 bases, 10 bases remained unmatched.

V gene TRBV5-1 combines with J gene TRBJ2-2, with 7 bases lining up with TRBD2. V lost 4 bases and J lost 2; bases outside the gene matches: 8. Germline V gene data show CDR1 as SGHRS and CDR2 as YFSETQ. This CDR3 spans 16 amino acids. The CDR3 DNA reads as TGCGCCAGCAGCCCTAGCGGAGGTAGAAACACCGGGGAGCTGTTTTTT. This gives the protein CASSPSGGRNTGELFF.

V is TRBV11-1 and J is TRBJ2-7; 12 positions match TRBD2. Germline assignment: CDR1 SGHAT and CDR2 FQDESV (reference sequence). Germline trimming cut 5 bases from V and 4 bases from J; bases unmatched to any gene: 9. The CDR3 runs 16 residues. CDR3 DNA sequence: TGTGCCAGCAGCGCGTCTAGCGGGAGGGCCAGGTACGAGCAGTACTTC. This encodes CASSASSGRARYEQYF.

The V gene is TRBV2, the J gene TRBJ2-5; D might be TRBD1 (6 bases). CDR1 is SNHLY, CDR2 FYNNEI, per germline. The CDR3 spans 14 residues. The V and J ends lost 6 bases and 2 bases respectively, with 13 bases between them. CDR3 nucleotides: TGTGCCAGCAGCGGACAGACTGGGCAAGAGACCCAGTACTTC. Protein: CASSGQTGQETQYF.

This clone has a handful of counts. The chain couples TRBV15 to TRBJ1-1, with 7 bases identical to TRBD1. Germline-derived CDR1 and CDR2 are LNHNV and YYDKDF (reference sequence). V lost 3 bases and J lost 9; bases outside the gene matches: 4. The CDR3 extends over 12 amino acids. The CDR3 loop is CATSRGTDQAFF. In DNA form, the CDR3 reads TGTGCCACCAGCAGGGGGACAGATCAAGCTTTCTTT.

The genes are TRBV7-9 and TRBJ1-1; possibly TRBD1 for D (5 bases). Per the germline V gene, CDR1 is SEHNR and CDR2 is FQNEAQ (reference sequence). Deletions cut 5 bases from V and 7 bases from J, with 14 bases between. The CDR3 extends over 13 amino acids. The CDR3 DNA follows: TGTGCCAGCAGCGACCGACGGAGGGGTGAAGCTTTCTTT. Translation gives CASSDRRRGEAFF.

The chain employs TRBV5-1 and TRBJ1-1; 9 positions agree with TRBD1. The V segment lost 3 bases and the J segment 5 bases; nucleotides outside the gene matches: 8. The CDR3 has 15 amino acids. Germline V gives CDR1 SGHRS, CDR2 YFSETQ. CDR3: CASSSPTGGTTEAFF. The CDR3 nucleotides read TGCGCCAGCAGCTCGCCGACAGGGGGTACGACTGAAGCTTTCTTT.

The CDR3 coding sequence is TGTGCCAGCAGTCGGACAGGGGGCTTCACCGGGGAGCTGTTTTTT. Residues: CASSRTGGFTGELFF. This chain uses TRBV27 with TRBJ2-2; 11 nucleotides agree with TRBD1. V shed 5 bases, J shed 4 bases, and the junction held 3 bases outside the gene matches. Germline CDR1 and CDR2: MNHEY and SMNVEV (reference sequence). The CDR3 covers 15 residues.

The CDR3 loop is CASSGRGGPISYEQYF. The CDR3 DNA is TGTGCCAGCAGTGGGCGGGGGGGGCCCATCTCCTACGAGCAGTACTTC. The chain recombines TRBV28 with TRBJ2-7; TRBD2 agrees at 9 bases. The germline CDR1 and CDR2 sequences are MDHEN and SYDVKM. The CDR3 runs to 16 residues. Germline trimming cut 5 bases from V and 0 bases from J; bases unmatched to any gene: 8.

This clone was seen just once. This specimen includes other DNA sequences encoding the same CDR3. The rearrangement uses TRBV7-9 and TRBJ2-3; maybe TRBD2 (5 bases). The V gene lost 4 bases and the J gene lost 5 bases, with 7 bases spanning the gap. CDR3 length equals 12 residues. The germline gives CDR1 SEHNR, CDR2 FQNEAQ (reference sequence). Here the CDR3 reads CASSSEGDTQYF. CDR3 coding DNA: TGTGCCAGCAGCTCTGAGGGAGATACGCAGTATTTT.

The V and J genes are TRBV4-1 and TRBJ1-3; D call uncertain. V shed 1 base and J shed 0 bases, with 7 bases lying between them. The germline gives CDR1 MGHRA, CDR2 YSYEKL. This CDR3 comprises 15 residues. CDR3: CASSQAGSSGNTIYF. The DNA for the CDR3 is TGCGCCAGCAGCCAAGCAGGCAGCTCTGGAAACACCATATATTTT.

V gene TRBV29-1 combines with J gene TRBJ2-2, with 8 positions matching TRBD1. J gave up 2 bases and V 7 bases, and 3 bases lay outside the gene matches. Germline CDR1 is SQVTM and CDR2 is ANQGSEA. This CDR3 contains 13 residues. This CDR3 is CSGGQGNTGELFF. The CDR3, as DNA: TGCAGCGGTGGACAGGGTAACACCGGGGAGCTGTTTTTT.

On this clone itself: Other DNA sequences of this sample code for an identical CDR3. This chain uses TRBV5-1 with TRBJ1-1; 8 bases agree with TRBD1. The V segment lost 4 bases and the J segment 0 bases; nucleotides outside the gene matches: 5. The CDR3 loop spans 15 amino acids. Germline CDR1 SGHRS, CDR2 YFSETQ. The CDR3 reads CASSGQGAMNTEAFF. For the CDR3, the DNA is TGCGCCAGCAGCGGGCAGGGGGCAATGAACACTGAAGCTTTCTTT.

The gene calls are TRBV10-1 and TRBJ2-7; 11 positions agree with TRBD1. Germline V gives CDR1 WNHNN, CDR2 SYGVQD (reference sequence). This CDR3 comprises 13 residues. Trimming took 9 bases from V and 7 from J; bases not matched to a gene: 8. For the CDR3, the DNA is TGCGCCAGTCCGGGACAGGGGGTAGGGGAGCAGTACTTC. Translated, it gives CASPGQGVGEQYF.

J is TRBJ2-1 and V is TRBV14; no reliable D call. Germline V gene sequence: CDR1 SGHDN, CDR2 FVKESK. Trimming cost V 1 base and J 3 bases, with 7 bases left between them. This CDR3 spans 14 amino acids. The CDR3 DNA reads TGTGCCAGCAGCCAAGGAGTAAGCTACAATGAGCAGTTCTTC. Amino acid sequence: CASSQGVSYNEQFF.

This rearrangement joins TRBV4-2 to TRBJ2-5; D perhaps matches TRBD2 (5 bases). CDR3 length: 15 residues. The germline V gene has CDR1 LGHNA and CDR2 YNFKEQ. Trimming removed 0 bases at V and 4 bases at J, with 12 bases between. The CDR3 coding sequence is TGTGCCAGCAGCCAAGATAGGCGAGAGGGAGAGACCCAGTACTTC. Its protein is CASSQDRREGETQYF.

This CDR3 is CASSLGGRGYFDGYTF. The CDR3 nucleotides read TGTGCCAGCAGCTTGGGGGGCAGGGGGTATTTCGATGGCTACACCTTC. The chain employs TRBV5-4 and TRBJ1-2, with TRBD1 matching 7 bases. V was pared by 0 bases and J by 6 bases, with 11 bases of the junction left unmatched. CDR1 is SGHNT, CDR2 YYREEE, per germline (reference sequence). CDR3 size: 16 residues.

The genes are TRBV7-8 and TRBJ1-4; 8 nucleotides align to TRBD1. Germline lookup yields CDR1 SGHVS and CDR2 FQNEAQ. The V and J ends lost 5 bases and 4 bases, in that order; junction bases with no gene match: 6. The CDR3 extends over 15 amino acids. CDR3 protein: CASSLWTGHNEKLFF. The CDR3 region has the DNA TGTGCCAGCAGCCTGTGGACAGGGCATAATGAAAAACTGTTTTTT.

In DNA form, the CDR3 reads TGTGCCAGCAGCTCGGACACTAGCAATCAGCCCCAGCATTTT. It is translated as CASSSDTSNQPQHF. The genes are TRBV7-9 and TRBJ1-5; D perhaps matches TRBD1 (5 bases). The CDR3 spans 14 residues. Germline V gives CDR1 SEHNR, CDR2 FQNEAQ (reference sequence). Trimming took off 4 bases at V and 0 bases at J, with 7 bases between the two ends.